The clone carrying this TCR beta chain was counted only a few times. No antigen is known for it. This entry belongs to a study of CD8 T cells in ankylosing spondylitis. A single record per CDR3 protein comes from TCRdb applying MiXCR to the 5' RACE reads. The sample has a few hundred thousand distinct CDR3 sequences, 17% seen once. Overall study findings and caveats: Made up of about eight highly homologous variants, a TCR beta motif appeared characteristic of ankylosing spondylitis blood.

CDR3 length: 12 amino acids. V was trimmed by 2 bases and J by 3 bases, leaving 7 bases between them. Germline values: CDR1 GTSNPN, CDR2 SVGIG (reference sequence). The V and J genes are TRBV30 and TRBJ1-2; D is unresolved. Material for sequencing was blood, either unsorted or a sorted T cell fraction (not recorded which). This TCR was sampled from a male donor with ankylosing spondylitis. In DNA, the CDR3 is TGTGCCTGGAGTACGGGGTACTATGGCTACACCTTC. Its translation is CAWSTGYYGYTF. Supplemented by reference TRBV30 and TRBJ1-2, the full variable domain reads SQTIHQWPATLVQPVGSPLSLECTVEGTSNPNLYWYRQAAGRGLQLLFYSVGIGQISSEVPQNLSASRPQDRQFILSSKKLLLSDSGFYLCAWSTGYYGYTFGSGTRLTVV.